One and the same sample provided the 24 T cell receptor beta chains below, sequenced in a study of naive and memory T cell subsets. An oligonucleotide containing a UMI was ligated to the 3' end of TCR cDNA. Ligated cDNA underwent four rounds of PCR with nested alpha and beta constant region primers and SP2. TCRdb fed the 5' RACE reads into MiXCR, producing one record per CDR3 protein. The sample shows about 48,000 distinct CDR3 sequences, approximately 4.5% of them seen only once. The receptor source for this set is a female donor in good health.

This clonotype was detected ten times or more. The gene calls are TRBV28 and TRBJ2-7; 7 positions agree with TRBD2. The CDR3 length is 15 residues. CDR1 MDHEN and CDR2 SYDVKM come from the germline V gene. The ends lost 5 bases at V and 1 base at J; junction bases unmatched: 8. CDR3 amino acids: CASSTPREWSYEQYF. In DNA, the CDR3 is TGTGCCAGCAGTACCCCGCGGGAGTGGTCCTACGAGCAGTACTTC.

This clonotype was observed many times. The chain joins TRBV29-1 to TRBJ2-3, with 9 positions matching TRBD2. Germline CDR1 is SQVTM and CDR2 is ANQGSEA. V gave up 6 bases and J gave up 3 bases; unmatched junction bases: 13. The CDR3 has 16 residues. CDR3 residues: CSVPPTGLAGTDTQYF. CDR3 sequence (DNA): TGCAGCGTCCCCCCAACGGGGCTAGCGGGGACAGATACGCAGTATTTT.

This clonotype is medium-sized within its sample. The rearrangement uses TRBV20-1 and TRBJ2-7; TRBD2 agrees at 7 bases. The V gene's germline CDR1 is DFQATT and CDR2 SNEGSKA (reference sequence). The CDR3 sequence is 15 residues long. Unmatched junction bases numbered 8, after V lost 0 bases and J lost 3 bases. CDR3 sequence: CSARDRPSGLYEQYF. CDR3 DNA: TGCAGTGCTAGAGATCGGCCTAGCGGCCTCTACGAGCAGTACTTC.

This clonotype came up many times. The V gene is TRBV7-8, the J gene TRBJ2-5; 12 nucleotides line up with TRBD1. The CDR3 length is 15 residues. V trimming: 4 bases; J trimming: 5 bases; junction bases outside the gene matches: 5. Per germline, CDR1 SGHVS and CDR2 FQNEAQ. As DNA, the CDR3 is TGTGCCAGCAGCTCGGGACAGGGGGCAGGGGAGACCCAGTACTTC. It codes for CASSSGQGAGETQYF.

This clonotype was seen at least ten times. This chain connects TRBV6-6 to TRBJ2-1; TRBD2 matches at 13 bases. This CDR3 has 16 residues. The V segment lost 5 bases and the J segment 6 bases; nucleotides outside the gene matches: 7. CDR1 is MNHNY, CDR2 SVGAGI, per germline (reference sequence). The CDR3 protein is CASSRRTSGRANEQFF. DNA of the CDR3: TGTGCCAGCAGTCGCCGAACTAGCGGGAGGGCCAATGAGCAGTTCTTC.

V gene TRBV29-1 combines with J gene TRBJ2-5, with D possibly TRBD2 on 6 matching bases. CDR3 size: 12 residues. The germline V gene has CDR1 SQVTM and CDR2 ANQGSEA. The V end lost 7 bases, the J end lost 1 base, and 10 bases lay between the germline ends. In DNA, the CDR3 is TGCAGCGGCGGGGCTATCCAAGAGACCCAGTACTTC. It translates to CSGGAIQETQYF.

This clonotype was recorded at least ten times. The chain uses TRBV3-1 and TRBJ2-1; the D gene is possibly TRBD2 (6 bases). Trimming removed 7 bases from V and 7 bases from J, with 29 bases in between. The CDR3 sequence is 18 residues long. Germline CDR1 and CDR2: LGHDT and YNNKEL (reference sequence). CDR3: CASTKGPPRGRRDNEQFF. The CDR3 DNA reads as TGTGCCAGCACCAAGGGGCCGCCGCGGGGCCGTAGGGATAATGAGCAGTTCTTC.

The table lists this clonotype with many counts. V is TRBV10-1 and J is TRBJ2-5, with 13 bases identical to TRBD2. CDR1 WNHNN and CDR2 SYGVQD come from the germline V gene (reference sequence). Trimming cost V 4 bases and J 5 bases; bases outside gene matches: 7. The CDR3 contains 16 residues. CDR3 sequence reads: CASSVLAGGPRETQYF. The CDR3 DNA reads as TGCGCCAGCAGTGTACTAGCGGGAGGGCCCCGTGAGACCCAGTACTTC.

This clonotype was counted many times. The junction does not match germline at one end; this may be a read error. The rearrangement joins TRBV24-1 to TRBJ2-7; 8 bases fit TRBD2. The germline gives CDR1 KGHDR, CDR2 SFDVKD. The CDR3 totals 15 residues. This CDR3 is CATSDGLAARYEQYF. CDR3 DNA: TGTGCCACCAGTGATGGACTAGCAGCCCGCTACGAACAGTACTTC.

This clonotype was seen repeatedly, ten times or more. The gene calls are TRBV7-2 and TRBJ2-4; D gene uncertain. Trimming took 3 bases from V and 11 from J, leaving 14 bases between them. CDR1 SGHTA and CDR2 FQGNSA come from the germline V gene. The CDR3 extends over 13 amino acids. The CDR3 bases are TGTGCCAGCAGCTTGGAAACCGGCGTTGTTCAGTACTTC. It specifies CASSLETGVVQYF. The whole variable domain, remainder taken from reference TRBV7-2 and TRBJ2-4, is GAGVSQSPSNKVTEKGKDVELRCDPISGHTALYWYRQSLGQGLEFLIYFQGNSAPDKSGLPSDRFSAERTGGSVSTLTIQRTQQEDSAVYLCASSLETGVVQYFGAGTRLSVL.

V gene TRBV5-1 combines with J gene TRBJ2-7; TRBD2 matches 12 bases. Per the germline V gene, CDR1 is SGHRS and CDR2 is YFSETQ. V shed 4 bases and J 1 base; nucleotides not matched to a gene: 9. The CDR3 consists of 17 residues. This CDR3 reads CASSPEVTSGRSYEQYF. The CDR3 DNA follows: TGCGCCAGCAGCCCGGAGGTGACTAGCGGGAGATCCTACGAGCAGTACTTC.

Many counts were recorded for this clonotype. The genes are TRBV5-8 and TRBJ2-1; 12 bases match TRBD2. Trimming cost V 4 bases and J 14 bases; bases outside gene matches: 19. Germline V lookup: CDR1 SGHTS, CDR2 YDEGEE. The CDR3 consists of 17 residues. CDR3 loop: CASSREEERLAGAREFF. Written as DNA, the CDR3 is TGTGCCAGCAGCCGTGAGGAAGAGAGACTAGCGGGGGCGAGGGAGTTCTTC.

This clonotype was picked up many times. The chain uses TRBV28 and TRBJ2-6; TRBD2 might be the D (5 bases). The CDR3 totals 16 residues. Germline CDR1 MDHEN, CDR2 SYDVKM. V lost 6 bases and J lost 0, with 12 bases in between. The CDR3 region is CASSLGRFSGANVLTF. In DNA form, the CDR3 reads TGTGCCAGCAGCTTAGGGAGATTCTCTGGGGCCAACGTCCTGACTTTC.

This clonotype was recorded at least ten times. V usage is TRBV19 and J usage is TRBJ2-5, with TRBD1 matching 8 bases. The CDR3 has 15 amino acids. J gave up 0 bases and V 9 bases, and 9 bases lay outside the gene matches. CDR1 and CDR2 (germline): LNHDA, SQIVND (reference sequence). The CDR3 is CARKGDRGHQETQYF. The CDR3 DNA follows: TGTGCCAGAAAGGGAGACAGGGGCCACCAAGAGACCCAGTACTTC.

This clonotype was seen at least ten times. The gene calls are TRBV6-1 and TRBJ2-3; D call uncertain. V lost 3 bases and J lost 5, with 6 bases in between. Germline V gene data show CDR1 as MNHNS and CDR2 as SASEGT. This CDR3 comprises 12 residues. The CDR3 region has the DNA TGTGCCAGCAGTGATGTTCGAGATACGCAGTATTTT. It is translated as CASSDVRDTQYF.

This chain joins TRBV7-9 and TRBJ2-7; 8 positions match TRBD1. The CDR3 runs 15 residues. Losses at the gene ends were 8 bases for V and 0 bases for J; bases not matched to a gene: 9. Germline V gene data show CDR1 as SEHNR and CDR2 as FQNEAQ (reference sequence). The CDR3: CASGKWDRPSYEQYF. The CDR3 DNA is TGTGCCAGCGGTAAATGGGACAGGCCCTCCTACGAGCAGTACTTC.

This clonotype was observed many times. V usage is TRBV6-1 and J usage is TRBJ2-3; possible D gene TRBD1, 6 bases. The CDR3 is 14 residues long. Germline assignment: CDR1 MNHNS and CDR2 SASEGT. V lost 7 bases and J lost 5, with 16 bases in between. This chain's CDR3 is CASKVGQGLDTQYF. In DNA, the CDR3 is TGTGCCAGCAAAGTCGGGCAGGGGCTAGATACGCAGTATTTT.

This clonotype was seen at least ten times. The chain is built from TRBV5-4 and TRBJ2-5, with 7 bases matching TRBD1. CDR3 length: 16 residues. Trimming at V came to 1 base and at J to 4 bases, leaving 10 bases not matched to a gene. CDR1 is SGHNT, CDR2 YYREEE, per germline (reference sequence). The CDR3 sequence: CASSLYDLRGRETQYF. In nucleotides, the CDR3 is TGTGCCAGCAGCTTGTATGACCTTAGGGGGCGAGAGACCCAGTACTTC.

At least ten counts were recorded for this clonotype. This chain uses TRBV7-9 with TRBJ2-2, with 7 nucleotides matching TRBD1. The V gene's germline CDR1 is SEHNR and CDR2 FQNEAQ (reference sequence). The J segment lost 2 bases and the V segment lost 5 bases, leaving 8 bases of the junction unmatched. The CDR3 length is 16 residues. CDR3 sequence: CASSGRQGPNTGELFF. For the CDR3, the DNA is TGTGCCAGCAGCGGTCGACAGGGACCTAACACCGGGGAGCTGTTTTTT.

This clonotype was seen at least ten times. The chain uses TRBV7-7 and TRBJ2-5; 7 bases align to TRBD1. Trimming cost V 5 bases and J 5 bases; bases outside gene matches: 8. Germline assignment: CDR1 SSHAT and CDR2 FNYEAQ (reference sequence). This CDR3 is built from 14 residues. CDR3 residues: CASSLAGTDETQYF. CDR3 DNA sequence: TGTGCCAGCAGCCTCGCCGGGACAGACGAGACCCAGTACTTC.

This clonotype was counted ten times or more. CDR3 in DNA: TGTGCCACCAGCAGAGGCTCCGGACCTGGAAACACCATATATTTT. This codes for CATSRGSGPGNTIYF. The V and J genes are TRBV15 and TRBJ1-3, with no clear D. The CDR3 loop spans 15 amino acids. The V end was cut by 1 base, the J end by 2 bases, with 9 bases between. Germline lookup yields CDR1 LNHNV and CDR2 YYDKDF (reference sequence). Drawing the rest from reference TRBV15 and TRBJ1-3, the complete variable domain is DAMVIQNPRYQVTQFGKPVTLSCSQTLNHNVMYWYQQKSSQAPKLLFHYYDKDFNNEADTPDNFQSRRPNTSFCFLDIRSPGLGDTAMYLCATSRGSGPGNTIYFGEGSWLTVV.

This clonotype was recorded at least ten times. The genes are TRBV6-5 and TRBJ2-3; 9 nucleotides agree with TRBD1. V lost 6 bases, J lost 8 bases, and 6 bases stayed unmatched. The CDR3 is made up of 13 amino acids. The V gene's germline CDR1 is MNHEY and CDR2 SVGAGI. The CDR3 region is CASREQGAGTQYF. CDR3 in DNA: TGTGCCAGCAGGGAACAGGGGGCAGGTACGCAGTATTTT.

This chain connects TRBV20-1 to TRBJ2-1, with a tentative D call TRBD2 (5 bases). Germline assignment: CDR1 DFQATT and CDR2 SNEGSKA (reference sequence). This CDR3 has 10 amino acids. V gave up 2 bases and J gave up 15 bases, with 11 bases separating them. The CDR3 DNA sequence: TGCAGTGCTAGAAGCGAGGGCGCGTTCTTC. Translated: CSARSEGAFF.

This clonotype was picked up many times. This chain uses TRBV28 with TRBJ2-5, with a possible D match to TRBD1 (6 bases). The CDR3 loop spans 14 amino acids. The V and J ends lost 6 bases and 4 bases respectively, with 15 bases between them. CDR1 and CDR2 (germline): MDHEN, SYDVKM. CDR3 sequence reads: CASSHGQPPETQYF. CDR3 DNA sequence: TGTGCCAGCAGCCACGGACAGCCCCCAGAGACCCAGTACTTC.